A single sample is the source of the 23 T cell receptor beta chains below, sequenced in a study of blood T cell repertoires in COVID-19. Data came from immunoSEQ multiplex PCR; TCRdb stores just in-frame clones and leaves some out. The sample lists 270,000 or so clones, 80% to 85% occurring once. Material for sequencing was peripheral blood. The receptors shown here come from a woman aged 55-69 years with active or convalescent COVID-19.

This chain connects TRBV9 to TRBJ2-5; tentatively, D is TRBD1 (8 bases). The CDR3 runs to 15 residues. Looked up from germline, CDR1 is SGDLS and CDR2 is YYNGEE. The V gene lost 0 bases and the J gene lost 5 bases, with 14 bases spanning the gap. Here the CDR3 reads CASSVDRGGRETQYF. CDR3 DNA: TGTGCCAGCAGCGTAGACAGGGGGGGCCGGGAGACCCAGTACTTC.

The rearrangement joins TRBV6-6 to TRBJ1-3; D gene ambiguous. This CDR3 comprises 12 residues. The germline gives CDR1 MNHNY, CDR2 SVGAGI (reference sequence). V was cut by 4 bases and J by 8 bases, with 9 bases left in between. Here the CDR3 reads CASSSRLDTIYF. The CDR3 bases are TGTGCCAGCAGTTCCCGGCTAGACACCATATATTTT.

This clone showed up just once. The rearrangement links TRBV5-1 to TRBJ2-7; D is possibly TRBD2 (6 bases). The CDR3 spans 12 residues. Trimming removed 0 bases from V and 5 bases from J, with 6 bases in between. From germline, CDR1 is SGHRS and CDR2 YFSETQ. CDR3 loop: CASSLGGDEQYF. CDR3 DNA sequence: TGCGCCAGCAGCTTGGGGGGGGACGAGCAGTACTTC.

The chain recombines TRBV9 with TRBJ1-2, with D possibly TRBD1 on 6 matching bases. CDR1 is SGDLS and CDR2 is YYNGEE in the germline V gene. This CDR3 is 14 amino acids long. The V end was cut by 4 bases, the J end by 1 base, with 11 bases between. CDR3 DNA sequence: TGTGCCAGCAGCCTAGGAGGGGGTAACTATGGCTACACCTTC. Translated, it gives CASSLGGGNYGYTF.

The chain uses TRBV24-1 and TRBJ2-1; possibly TRBD2 for D (7 bases). The CDR3 has 13 amino acids. Trimming stripped 5 bases from V and 10 bases from J, with 14 bases between. Germline V lookup: CDR1 KGHDR, CDR2 SFDVKD. In DNA, the CDR3 is TGTGCCACCAGTGGCTATCCGGGGGGCGAGCAGTTCTTC. This codes for CATSGYPGGEQFF.

The chain carries TRBV30 and TRBJ2-2, with TRBD1 as a possible D gene (5 bases). The CDR3 covers 14 residues. V gave up 0 bases and J gave up 5 bases, with 10 bases separating them. CDR1 is GTSNPN, CDR2 SVGIG, per germline (reference sequence). The CDR3 DNA reads TGTGCCTGGAGTGTCGCAGGGCTTACCGGGGAGCTGTTTTTT. Translated: CAWSVAGLTGELFF.

In its sample, this clone was seen once. J is TRBJ1-3 and V is TRBV7-8; tentatively, D is TRBD1 (5 bases). The V gene lost 4 bases and the J gene lost 2 bases, with 9 bases spanning the gap. Germline V gene data show CDR1 as SGHVS and CDR2 as FQNEAQ. This CDR3 contains 14 residues. The CDR3 region is CASSSGLAGNTIYF. For the CDR3, the DNA is TGTGCCAGCAGCTCAGGGTTAGCTGGAAACACCATATATTTT.

This clone was seen a handful of times. The genes are TRBV7-3 and TRBJ2-5, with 7 bases aligning to TRBD1. The CDR3 totals 13 residues. Germline CDR1 reads SGHTA; CDR2 reads FQGTGA. Unmatched junction bases numbered 3, after V lost 5 bases and J lost 3 bases. The CDR3 DNA is TGTGCCAGCAGCCCCGGGACAGAAGAGACCCAGTACTTC. Its protein product is CASSPGTEETQYF. The full variable domain, completed using reference TRBV7-3 and TRBJ2-5, is GAGVSQTPSNKVTEKGKYVELRCDPISGHTALYWYRQSLGQGPEFLIYFQGTGAADDSGLPNDRFFAVRPEGSVSTLKIQRTERGDSAVYLCASSPGTEETQYFGPGTRLLVL.

This clone was seen just once. The V and J genes are TRBV6-5 and TRBJ2-7; the D gene is possibly TRBD2 (5 bases). The CDR3 totals 14 residues. Deletions cut 5 bases from V and 1 base from J, with 12 bases between. Germline-derived CDR1 and CDR2 are MNHEY and SVGAGI. CDR3 amino acids: CASSNGLLSYEQYF. For the CDR3, the DNA is TGTGCCAGCAGTAACGGACTCCTTTCCTACGAGCAGTACTTC.

The chain uses TRBV25-1 and TRBJ2-3; a possible D gene is TRBD1 (6 bases). This CDR3 has 16 amino acids. Trimming removed 0 bases from V and 9 bases from J, with 19 bases in between. Germline lookup yields CDR1 MGHDK and CDR2 SYGVNS. The CDR3 DNA reads as TGTGCCAGCAGTGAATACCCCTACTTTCCGGGACAAACGCAGTATTTT. Its translation is CASSEYPYFPGQTQYF. Filled out from reference TRBV25-1 and TRBJ2-3, the complete variable domain reads EADIYQTPRYLVIGTGKKITLECSQTMGHDKMYWYQQDPGMELHLIHYSYGVNSTEKGDLSSESTVSRIRTEHFPLTLESARPSHTSQYLCASSEYPYFPGQTQYFGPGTRLTVL.

The V and J genes are TRBV5-1 and TRBJ1-6; D remains ambiguous. The V and J ends lost 3 bases and 9 bases respectively, with 7 bases between them. Per the germline V gene, CDR1 is SGHRS and CDR2 is YFSETQ. This CDR3 contains 12 residues. The CDR3 DNA sequence: TGCGCCAGCAGCTCCACTGGTTCACCCCTCCACTTT. Translation: CASSSTGSPLHF.

The chain uses TRBV2 and TRBJ2-3; a possible D gene is TRBD2 (7 bases). The CDR3 is 15 residues long. Germline lookup yields CDR1 SNHLY and CDR2 FYNNEI. Trimming took 3 bases from V and 4 from J, leaving 14 bases between them. The DNA of the CDR3 is TGTGCCAGCAGTGACGTGGGGGGGGCCGCAGATACGCAGTATTTT. Its protein product is CASSDVGGAADTQYF.

About this clone: The same CDR3 arises from other DNA sequences in this sample as well. The chain recombines TRBV7-2 with TRBJ2-7; D is uncertain. The CDR3 runs to 11 residues. Germline V gene data show CDR1 as SGHTA and CDR2 as FQGNSA. Trimming left V 4 bases short and J 2 bases short, with 3 bases between. The CDR3 sequence is CASSSTYEQYF. For the CDR3, the DNA is TGTGCCAGCAGCTCCACCTACGAGCAGTACTTC.

To note about this clone: Other DNA variants within this sample encode the same CDR3. The chain links TRBV6-5 to TRBJ1-1; no reliable D call. Germline values: CDR1 MNHEY, CDR2 SVGAGI. This CDR3 region has 13 residues. V lost 5 bases and J lost 0, with 7 bases in between. The CDR3 coding sequence is TGTGCCAGCAGTCTTACAGTGAACACTGAAGCTTTCTTT. Protein: CASSLTVNTEAFF.

This clone has only a few counts. The chain recombines TRBV7-8 with TRBJ1-5; 8 positions agree with TRBD1. Trimming cost V 2 bases and J 6 bases; bases outside gene matches: 6. CDR1 SGHVS and CDR2 FQNEAQ come from the germline V gene. The CDR3 totals 15 residues. The CDR3 loop is CASSLSVQGAQPQHF. CDR3 DNA: TGTGCCAGCAGCTTATCTGTCCAGGGGGCTCAGCCCCAGCATTTT.

The rearrangement links TRBV29-1 to TRBJ1-1; no reliable D call. The germline CDR1 and CDR2 sequences are SQVTM and ANQGSEA. The CDR3 extends over 12 amino acids. V lost 7 bases, J lost 0 bases, and 9 bases lay in between. The CDR3 reads CSAGQLNTEAFF. CDR3 DNA sequence: TGCAGCGCTGGGCAACTGAACACTGAAGCTTTCTTT. The entire variable domain, with the rest obtained from reference TRBV29-1 and TRBJ1-1, is as follows: SAVISQKPSRDICQRGTSLTIQCQVDSQVTMMFWYRQQPGQSLTLIATANQGSEATYESGFVIDKFPISRPNLTFSTLTVSNMSPEDSSIYLCSAGQLNTEAFFGQGTRLTVV.

V is TRBV5-1 and J is TRBJ2-2, with a weak D call TRBD1 (5 bases). The germline V gene encodes CDR1 SGHRS and CDR2 YFSETQ. Trimming took off 0 bases at V and 1 base at J, with 7 bases between the two ends. This CDR3 has 15 amino acids. CDR3 coding DNA: TGCGCCAGCAGCTTGGTTCAGGGGAACACCGGGGAGCTGTTTTTT. The encoded protein is CASSLVQGNTGELFF.

The chain has TRBV5-1 and TRBJ2-5; 7 bases map to TRBD1. The CDR3 is made up of 14 amino acids. CDR1 is SGHRS and CDR2 is YFSETQ in the germline V gene. V lost 4 bases, J lost 2 bases, and 5 bases stayed unmatched. This CDR3 is CASSPGQRQETQYF. Written as DNA, the CDR3 is TGCGCCAGCAGCCCGGGACAGCGGCAAGAGACCCAGTACTTC. The complete variable domain, with remaining parts taken from reference TRBV5-1 and TRBJ2-5, reads KAGVTQTPRYLIKTRGQQVTLSCSPISGHRSVSWYQQTPGQGLQFLFEYFSETQRNKGNFPGRFSGRQFSNSRSEMNVSTLELGDSALYLCASSPGQRQETQYFGPGTRLLVL.

V gene TRBV12-3 or TRBV12-4 combines with J gene TRBJ2-1, with 10 bases identical to TRBD1. The CDR3 has 13 residues. V dropped 3 bases and J dropped 9; count of bases not matched to a gene: 2. The CDR3 DNA is TGTGCCAGCAGTTTGACAGGGGGCCTTGAGCAGTTCTTC. Translation gives CASSLTGGLEQFF.

This clone was observed a handful of times. The genes are TRBV3-1 (or the pseudogene TRBV3-2) and TRBJ1-6; unclear D gene. The ends were cut back, 4 bases at V and 15 bases at J, with 19 bases in the middle. There are 14 residues in the CDR3. Germline values: CDR1 LGHDT, CDR2 YNNKEL (reference sequence). Here the CDR3 DNA reads TGTGCCAGCAGCCGTAACCGGGTCACTAGGCTCCTCCACTTT. It encodes CASSRNRVTRLLHF.

The rearrangement links TRBV4-2 to TRBJ2-2; D not certain. Trimming removed 1 base at V and 5 bases at J, with 8 bases between. The CDR3 length is 14 residues. Germline V CDR1 and CDR2: LGHNA, YNFKEQ. The CDR3 protein is CASSQAVPTGELFF. The CDR3 bases are TGTGCCAGCAGCCAAGCGGTACCAACCGGGGAGCTGTTTTTT.

The J gene is TRBJ1-3, the V gene TRBV2; TRBD1 aligns across 7 bases. Germline CDR1 is SNHLY and CDR2 is FYNNEI. CDR3 length equals 15 residues. Trimming took 6 bases from V and 4 from J; bases not matched to a gene: 9. The CDR3 nucleotides are TGTGCCAGCAGCGAAAGCAGGGGGATCGGAAACACCATATATTTT. Residues: CASSESRGIGNTIYF. The full variable domain, in which reference TRBV2 and TRBJ1-3 provide the parts outside the CDR3, is EPEVTQTPSHQVTQMGQEVILRCVPISNHLYFYWYRQILGQKVEFLVSFYNNEISEKSEIFDDQFSVERPDGSNFTLKIRSTKLEDSAMYFCASSESRGIGNTIYFGEGSWLTVV.

The chain is built from TRBV6-1 and TRBJ1-2; tentatively, D is TRBD1 (6 bases). V lost 3 bases and J lost 4, with 12 bases in between. The CDR3 length is 14 residues. The germline gives CDR1 MNHNS, CDR2 SASEGT. CDR3 sequence: CASSDRGAGYGYTF. The DNA for the CDR3 is TGTGCCAGCAGTGATCGGGGGGCGGGCTATGGCTACACCTTC.